This T cell receptor beta chain was profiled in a study of cytomegalovirus exposure and HLA in healthy donors (dated by TCRdb to the late 2010s). With regard to the full study: In an earlier analysis of some 610 of the donors, 276 Gb of sequence data and roughly 100 million unique TCR beta sequences from roughly 190 million T cells were reported. Around 320 gigabases of sequencing data and tens of millions of unique TCR sequences were included in an early release covering about 600 HLA-typed donors. HLA typing covered class I and class II loci at four-digit resolution. Typing coverage varied by locus: about 629-630 donors for A, B, C, DRB1 and DQB1; 500 to 550 for DQA1; about 570 for DPA1; under 490 for DPB1. The study was designed to test whether signatures of past pathogen exposure could be identified by cataloging public T cell receptors. A later analysis re-examined previously published TCR beta repertoires from more than 550 donors and added high-resolution HLA genotyping to investigate patterns of TCR occurrence. Four to six DR-DQ haplotypes were handled as single units for association and clustering, since linkage in the cohort was strong. Of the roughly 420 genotyped donors, roughly 76% were placed in the genetic ancestry cluster associated with self-reported Caucasian donors. To predict cytomegalovirus infection status, the study brought together high-throughput TCR immunosequencing, statistical association of individual TCRs with disease status, and machine learning. Rather than drawing on any new phenotypic data, the later analysis identified candidate immune exposures from TCR beta sequences and the way those sequences occurred across donors. Across 398 genotyped donors of the cohort, an average of approximately 240,000 unique TCR beta nucleotide sequences per donor were sequenced, and 15% to 20% of those sequences were non-productive. The T cell repertoires of several hundred subjects were profiled by immunosequencing and related to cytomegalovirus serostatus. Donor age, sex, ethnicity and CMV serostatus were collected together with the repertoire data. A later genetic analysis used genome-wide SNP genotypes for about three fifths of the roughly 700 donors, treating that subset as a discovery cohort. Every repertoire in the discovery cohort had been generated on one and the same sequencing platform. To decide whether each TCR beta V gene segment behaved as functional or pseudogenic, an earlier analysis of some 600 of the donors relied on high-throughput TCR beta sequencing. Along with the approximately 700-subject first cohort, a separate validation cohort of around 110 different subjects was used. What the study reported, not specific to this receptor: In an earlier analysis of about 600 of the donors, most TCR beta V segments appeared in productive rearrangements about 87% or about 30% of the time, broadly matching IMGT annotations. Most TCR sequences were observed very rarely across donors, whereas some public TCRs were present in many individuals. A few of the identified cytomegalovirus-associated TCR beta chains were confirmed in vitro to be specific for cytomegalovirus antigens. A group of highly shared sequence variants was considered likely to be a technical artifact of the sequencing pipeline. When HLA alleles, especially DR and DQ, strongly co-occurred, TCR associations were difficult to assign to individual alleles. A later genetic analysis associated a missense DCLRE1C variant with V-gene and J-gene trimming of TCR beta chains, and an independent cohort replicated the association. Sequencing depth was assumed to be roughly uniform across donors in the presence/absence analyses, though that assumption may not hold. Cytomegalovirus status was reported to be diagnosed by the classifier with high specificity and sensitivity in both the original and validation cohorts. The 87-base-pair reads could not distinguish some IMGT-functional V segments, including TRBV6-2 and TRBV6-3, so those segments were excluded. A further reported finding was that TCR beta sequences accurately predicted the HLA-A and HLA-B alleles for most subjects in the first cohort. Because some donors lacked HLA typing at each locus, the association tests relied only on the typed subset. At a false discovery rate of 0.05, a later analysis linked 16,951 TCR beta sequences to specific HLA alleles. According to a later analysis, TCR association rates differed among HLA loci, with DRB1 alleles showing the most associated TCRs and HLA-C alleles showing the fewest. CMV serostatus was the only immune exposure information available for the cohort. In a later analysis, HLA-associated TCR beta chains were found to be more clonally expanded and to have lower generation probabilities than equally common non-associated chains. Correlated functional status among segregating V segments might reflect linkage disequilibrium, but an unknown experimental factor could not be ruled out. According to a later analysis, parvovirus B19, influenza, CMV and Epstein-Barr virus appeared linked to several top co-occurrence clusters. This cohort had only TCR beta chains sequenced, and the lack of alpha or paired-chain data limited which features could be detected. Because counts were too low, approximately 18 rarely observed V segments, including chromosome 9 orphons, were excluded from the earlier analysis of about 500 of the donors. It was suggested by the authors that the approach could potentially be generalized to other disease states and immunological phenotypes. A later analysis found that most CMV-associated TCR beta chains appeared HLA-restricted, with HLA associations seemingly driven largely by CMV exposure. The study gave a list of about 150 TCR beta chains associated with cytomegalovirus. Compared with the roughly 700-donor mean, donors in an Asian-associated ancestry cluster had fewer N-insertions in productive TCRs, according to a later genetic analysis.

The junction shows trimming of 5 bases on V and 4 bases on J, and the gene matches do not reach 11 bases of it. The CDR3 covers 15 residues, taking in both the cysteine and the phenylalanine. Of the read, only the CDR3 DNA is kept; its 45 bases are in frame from base 1. CDR1 and CDR2 were assigned from the germline V gene as SGHRS and YFSETQ. The cohort was made up of 500 to 850 healthy bone marrow donors. All cohort members were sampled while nominally healthy, although unrecorded immune exposures were likely present. The donor tested CMV seropositive, placing the donor among the roughly 270 seropositive members of the cohort. Every donor gave a peripheral blood sample, and the peripheral blood mononuclear cells from that sample were used for TCR beta sequencing. Genomic DNA extraction from the blood cell samples was performed with the Qiagen DNeasy Blood Extraction Kit. The library was made by the immunoSEQ multiplex PCR assay. The multiplex PCR relied on a mix of 60 forward primers for TCR Vbeta segments and 13 reverse primers for TCR Jbeta segments. A multiplex PCR assay on genomic DNA amplified the CDR3 region of rearranged TCR beta genes. The Illumina HiSeq System was used to sequence the amplified TCR beta libraries as 87-base-pair reads. In the source study's methods: Across the 500 to 850 repertoires, a later analysis counted 78 million or so unique TCR beta chains, 8.5 million to 12 million of which were shared by at least two donors. A nearest-neighbor algorithm error-corrected the raw reads and collapsed the reads into unique sequences, merging closely related sequences to remove PCR and sequencing errors. CDR3 sequences were aligned to IMGT reference sequences to assign V, D and J gene segments. For a sequence to be retained, a match of at least six nucleotides was required to both a V gene segment and a J gene segment. Rearrangements were called productive when the CDR3 lacked stop codons and stayed in frame with V and J; all others were non-productive. Following IMGT convention, CDR3 was defined as the stretch from the second conserved V-encoded cysteine to the conserved J-encoded phenylalanine. The earlier analysis of 587 of the donors excluded any sequence lacking an unambiguous match to a single V gene segment. An earlier analysis of under 750 of the donors called V segments functional above 56.7% productive rearrangements and segregating when the between-donor standard deviation exceeded 5%. To diagnose cytomegalovirus status from the catalog of TCR beta chain sequences, a statistical classification framework was built. V and J gene assignment, in a later analysis, came from comparing TCR nucleotide sequences with IMGT/GENE-DB human TR gene sequences. Using the TCRdist pipeline, a later analysis assigned CDR3 sequences along with most-parsimonious VDJ recombination scenarios. In a later analysis, every TCR beta chain was defined by the combination of its CDR3 amino acid sequence and its V-gene family, and reads without a unique V-gene family were dropped. To address suspected cross-contamination and a sequencing artifact, a later analysis removed 592 highly shared, low-generation-probability nucleotide sequences. In a later analysis, a clonal expansion index for each public chain was calculated from normalized within-repertoire ranks of inferred template counts. Generation probabilities in a later analysis came from a VDJ recombination model fitted to out-of-frame rearrangements, and those results were checked against IGoR. In a later analysis, hypergeometric tests were used to score TCR-TCR, TCR-HLA and TCR-CMV co-occurrence, with a repertoire-size bias correction applied to TCR pairs. False discovery rates were estimated in a later analysis by permuting HLA or CMV assignments 20 times. A later analysis grouped co-occurring TCRs with DBSCAN, adding TCRdist sequence similarity when clustering within HLA-allele-positive subsets. Co-occurrence clustering excluded repertoires with fewer than 30,000 or more than 120,000 public chains, plus five with anomalous nucleotide sharing. Here the immuneACCESS table is served through TCRdb, limited to in-frame sequences with V and J called. Missing clones are a known gap in these copies; in checked studies unresolved V genes cover under half, and the rest lacks a known reason. V, J and clone size were drawn from that table, and D and trimming were deduced from the DNA. Here the sample has 130,000 to 150,000 clones; 75% to 80% occur a single time. Around 2.5% of the sample is in the top ten clones.

With respect to this clone: The antigen it recognizes is unknown. Nothing much larger sits one base from this clone, and base qualities are not available.

Material for sequencing was PBMCs. The chain was built from TRBV5-1 and TRBJ2-7; TRBD1 lines up with 8 middle nucleotides. The TCR originated in a woman between 18 and 29 years old in good health and CMV-seropositive. At the DNA level, the sequence is TGCGCCAGCAGTCCTAACGGACAGGGTTTATACGAGCAGTACTTC. Translated, it gives CASSPNGQGLYEQYF. With all but the CDR3 taken from the reference TRBV5-1 and TRBJ2-7 genes, the full variable domain is: KAGVTQTPRYLIKTRGQQVTLSCSPISGHRSVSWYQQTPGQGLQFLFEYFSETQRNKGNFPGRFSGRQFSNSRSEMNVSTLELGDSALYLCASSPNGQGLYEQYFGPGTRLTVT.